The rows below give T cell receptor beta chains drawn from one sample of a study of cytotoxic CD8 clonotypes in ibrutinib-treated CLL. Here immunoSEQ multiplex PCR was the method, and the copy in TCRdb shows in-frame clones only, minus some. The sample has roughly 200,000 clones, around three quarters seen once. Source: PBMCs, taken after 24 months of ibrutinib treatment. The receptors were gathered from a human donor with chronic lymphocytic leukemia. Both conserved end residues are part of each CDR3. The order of the fields is V gene, clone size, J gene, D gene, CDR3 protein, CDR3 DNA. A D gene is named only where the DNA matches it firmly. Clone sizes are given selectively: once, few, many, or a class where the clone is expanded.

v_gene: TRBV5-1
abundance: .
j_gene: TRBJ2-5
d_gene: .
CDR3aa: CASSQLWQETQYF
CDR3nt: TGCGCCAGCAGCCAGTTATGGCAAGAGACCCAGTACTTC

v_gene: TRBV6-1
abundance: .
j_gene: TRBJ1-1
d_gene: TRBD1
CDR3aa: CASSVPGQGRTEAFF
CDR3nt: TGTGCCAGCAGTGTCCCGGGACAGGGACGCACTGAAGCTTTCTTT

v_gene: TRBV10-2
abundance: .
j_gene: TRBJ2-7
d_gene: TRBD2
CDR3aa: CASAAGLSYEQYF
CDR3nt: TGCGCCAGTGCAGCGGGACTCTCCTACGAGCAGTACTTC

v_gene: TRBV7-9
abundance: .
j_gene: TRBJ2-1
d_gene: .
CDR3aa: CASSLSGVGEQFF
CDR3nt: TGTGCCAGCAGCTTATCAGGGGTCGGTGAGCAGTTCTTC

v_gene: TRBV6-1
abundance: .
j_gene: TRBJ1-2
d_gene: TRBD1
CDR3aa: CANRRTGRYGYTF
CDR3nt: TGTGCCAACCGGAGGACAGGCCGCTATGGCTACACCTTC

v_gene: TRBV9
abundance: .
j_gene: TRBJ2-1
d_gene: TRBD2
CDR3aa: CASSVAQREGLIEQFF
CDR3nt: TGTGCCAGCAGCGTAGCTCAGCGGGAGGGCCTGATTGAGCAGTTCTTC

v_gene: TRBV28
abundance: .
j_gene: TRBJ2-1
d_gene: .
CDR3aa: CASSFGVGDEQFF
CDR3nt: TGTGCCAGCAGTTTTGGGGTTGGGGATGAGCAGTTCTTC

v_gene: TRBV4-2
abundance: .
j_gene: TRBJ1-4
d_gene: .
CDR3aa: CASSQDLAGLIEKLFF
CDR3nt: TGTGCCAGCAGCCAAGATCTTGCAGGGTTGATTGAAAAACTGTTTTTT

v_gene: TRBV6-5
abundance: .
j_gene: TRBJ1-2
d_gene: .
CDR3aa: CASTPAGTVYGYTF
CDR3nt: TGTGCCAGCACTCCTGCGGGCACAGTATATGGCTACACCTTC

v_gene: TRBV5-1
abundance: once
j_gene: TRBJ2-1
d_gene: .
CDR3aa: CASSLVDEQFF
CDR3nt: TGCGCCAGCAGCTTGGTGGATGAGCAGTTCTTC

v_gene: TRBV19
abundance: .
j_gene: TRBJ2-1
d_gene: TRBD2
CDR3aa: CASSIGTSGSLSRNEQFF
CDR3nt: TGTGCCAGTAGTATTGGGACTAGCGGGAGTCTTTCCCGCAATGAGCAGTTCTTC

v_gene: TRBV5-1
abundance: .
j_gene: TRBJ2-2
d_gene: .
CDR3aa: CASSAVGVPDTGELFF
CDR3nt: TGCGCCAGCAGCGCCGTGGGGGTACCGGACACCGGGGAGCTGTTTTTT

v_gene: TRBV11-2
abundance: few
j_gene: TRBJ2-5
d_gene: TRBD2
CDR3aa: CASSHGLAGGEETQYF
CDR3nt: TGTGCCAGCAGCCACGGACTAGCGGGAGGCGAAGAGACCCAGTACTTC

v_gene: TRBV9
abundance: .
j_gene: TRBJ1-4
d_gene: .
CDR3aa: CASSVTGQRNEKLFF
CDR3nt: TGTGCCAGCAGCGTAACTGGCCAACGGAATGAAAAACTGTTTTTT

v_gene: TRBV19
abundance: .
j_gene: TRBJ2-1
d_gene: .
CDR3aa: CASSKEGRIYNEQFF
CDR3nt: TGTGCCAGTAGTAAGGAGGGCCGAATTTACAATGAGCAGTTCTTC

v_gene: TRBV19
abundance: few
j_gene: TRBJ2-7
d_gene: .
CDR3aa: CATQRSSSYEQYF
CDR3nt: TGTGCCACTCAGAGAAGCAGCTCCTACGAGCAGTACTTC

v_gene: TRBV2
abundance: .
j_gene: TRBJ2-7
d_gene: TRBD1
CDR3aa: CASSHDRGRYEQYF
CDR3nt: TGTGCCAGCAGTCATGACAGGGGGAGATACGAGCAGTACTTC

v_gene: TRBV15
abundance: .
j_gene: TRBJ2-1
d_gene: TRBD2
CDR3aa: CATSGRDYHTEQFF
CDR3nt: TGTGCCACCAGCGGGAGGGACTACCACACGGAGCAGTTCTTC

v_gene: TRBV15
abundance: .
j_gene: TRBJ1-5
d_gene: .
CDR3aa: CATSKSLGSNQPQHF
CDR3nt: TGTGCCACCAGCAAATCCCTTGGGAGCAATCAGCCCCAGCATTTT

v_gene: TRBV27
abundance: few
j_gene: TRBJ2-1
d_gene: .
CDR3aa: CASRLGGPSGYNEQFF
CDR3nt: TGTGCCAGCAGATTAGGGGGCCCTAGCGGCTACAATGAGCAGTTCTTC

v_gene: TRBV28
abundance: once
j_gene: TRBJ2-7
d_gene: TRBD2
CDR3aa: CASSLWREGLYEQYF
CDR3nt: TGTGCCAGCAGTTTGTGGCGGGAGGGCCTGTACGAGCAGTACTTC

v_gene: TRBV11-2
abundance: few
j_gene: TRBJ2-2
d_gene: TRBD2
CDR3aa: CASSLRTTSVRDTGELFF
CDR3nt: TGTGCCAGCAGCTTACGAACCACTAGCGTGCGGGACACCGGGGAGCTGTTTTTT

v_gene: TRBV7-2
abundance: .
j_gene: TRBJ2-3
d_gene: TRBD2
CDR3aa: CASSMLAGGFPDTQYF
CDR3nt: TGTGCCAGCAGCATGTTAGCGGGAGGGTTTCCAGATACGCAGTATTTT

v_gene: TRBV6-6
abundance: .
j_gene: TRBJ2-1
d_gene: TRBD1
CDR3aa: CASCRTGTVIYNEQFF
CDR3nt: TGTGCCAGTTGTCGGACCGGGACAGTAATATACAATGAGCAGTTCTTC

v_gene: TRBV7-9
abundance: once
j_gene: TRBJ2-7
d_gene: TRBD2
CDR3aa: CASSQEEGSGVSYEQYF
CDR3nt: TGTGCCAGCAGCCAGGAGGAAGGTAGCGGGGTCTCCTACGAGCAGTACTTC

v_gene: TRBV6-1
abundance: .
j_gene: TRBJ2-7
d_gene: .
CDR3aa: CASSEALRTPDHLAYEQYF
CDR3nt: TGTGCCAGCAGTGAAGCTCTTCGGACTCCTGACCACCTAGCCTACGAGCAGTACTTC

v_gene: TRBV5-8
abundance: .
j_gene: TRBJ1-5
d_gene: .
CDR3aa: CASSQGLNQPQHF
CDR3nt: TGTGCCAGCAGCCAGGGGCTGAATCAGCCCCAGCATTTT

v_gene: TRBV18
abundance: .
j_gene: TRBJ1-2
d_gene: .
CDR3aa: CASSRSGEDGYTF
CDR3nt: TGTGCCAGCTCACGGTCGGGGGAAGATGGCTACACCTTC

v_gene: TRBV29-1
abundance: .
j_gene: TRBJ2-1
d_gene: .
CDR3aa: CSVEGYRKDRYINEQFF
CDR3nt: TGCAGCGTTGAAGGATATCGAAAGGACAGATACATCAATGAGCAGTTCTTC

v_gene: TRBV6-5
abundance: .
j_gene: TRBJ2-1
d_gene: .
CDR3aa: CASSTSGSSYNEQFF
CDR3nt: TGTGCCAGCAGTACCAGCGGGTCTTCCTACAATGAGCAGTTCTTC

v_gene: TRBV5-1
abundance: .
j_gene: TRBJ2-2
d_gene: .
CDR3aa: CASSLGQGTGELFF
CDR3nt: TGCGCCAGCAGCTTGGGTCAGGGTACCGGGGAGCTGTTTTTT

v_gene: TRBV5-1
abundance: .
j_gene: TRBJ2-1
d_gene: TRBD2
CDR3aa: CASSLEFRDYAYNEQFF
CDR3nt: TGCGCCAGCAGCTTGGAATTCAGGGACTACGCCTACAATGAGCAGTTCTTC

v_gene: TRBV2
abundance: once
j_gene: TRBJ2-5
d_gene: .
CDR3aa: CASSGGVQYF
CDR3nt: TGTGCCAGCAGCGGAGGAGTACAGTACTTC

v_gene: TRBV6-5
abundance: .
j_gene: TRBJ1-2
d_gene: .
CDR3aa: CASRKTAGYGYTF
CDR3nt: TGTGCCAGCAGGAAGACGGCCGGTTATGGCTACACCTTC

v_gene: TRBV29-1
abundance: .
j_gene: TRBJ2-5
d_gene: .
CDR3aa: CSVEVYSQETQYF
CDR3nt: TGCAGCGTTGAAGTGTACAGCCAAGAGACCCAGTACTTC

v_gene: TRBV15
abundance: .
j_gene: TRBJ2-5
d_gene: TRBD2
CDR3aa: CATSSGRQAGVDETQYF
CDR3nt: TGTGCCACCAGCAGTGGGAGACAAGCGGGAGTTGATGAGACCCAGTACTTC

v_gene: TRBV9
abundance: .
j_gene: TRBJ2-5
d_gene: .
CDR3aa: CASSGTGTVSETQYF
CDR3nt: TGTGCCAGCAGCGGTACCGGGACTGTCTCGGAGACCCAGTACTTC

v_gene: TRBV10-1
abundance: few
j_gene: TRBJ2-7
d_gene: .
CDR3aa: CASSGGDTYEQYF
CDR3nt: TGCGCCAGCAGTGGCGGAGACACCTACGAGCAGTACTTC

v_gene: TRBV7-3
abundance: .
j_gene: TRBJ2-3
d_gene: TRBD2
CDR3aa: CASSSGLAGGTDTQYF
CDR3nt: TGTGCCAGCAGCTCAGGACTAGCGGGAGGGACAGATACGCAGTATTTT

v_gene: TRBV7-2
abundance: .
j_gene: TRBJ1-6
d_gene: TRBD1
CDR3aa: CASSLGQGFGSPLHF
CDR3nt: TGTGCCAGCAGCTTGGGACAGGGATTCGGTTCACCCCTCCACTTT

v_gene: TRBV5-1
abundance: .
j_gene: TRBJ2-5
d_gene: .
CDR3aa: CASSQQGPQETQYF
CDR3nt: TGCGCCAGCAGCCAACAGGGCCCCCAAGAGACCCAGTACTTC

v_gene: TRBV20-1
abundance: .
j_gene: TRBJ1-2
d_gene: .
CDR3aa: CSATRGYTF
CDR3nt: TGCAGTGCTACTAGAGGCTACACCTTC

v_gene: TRBV7-3
abundance: few
j_gene: TRBJ2-3
d_gene: TRBD2
CDR3aa: CASSPRTSGSDTQYF
CDR3nt: TGTGCCAGCAGCCCGCGGACTAGCGGGAGCGATACGCAGTATTTT

v_gene: TRBV18
abundance: once
j_gene: TRBJ2-1
d_gene: .
CDR3aa: CASCRDTGRNEQFF
CDR3nt: TGTGCCAGCTGCCGGGACACCGGGAGGAATGAGCAGTTCTTC

v_gene: TRBV30
abundance: .
j_gene: TRBJ1-2
d_gene: .
CDR3aa: CAWSLQQSRGYTF
CDR3nt: TGTGCCTGGAGCTTACAGCAGAGTAGGGGCTACACCTTC

v_gene: TRBV5-6
abundance: .
j_gene: TRBJ2-3
d_gene: .
CDR3aa: CASSLGSGRTDTQYF
CDR3nt: TGTGCCAGCAGCTTGGGTAGCGGAAGAACAGATACGCAGTATTTT

v_gene: TRBV6-6
abundance: .
j_gene: TRBJ2-2
d_gene: .
CDR3aa: CASSQANTGELFF
CDR3nt: TGTGCCAGCAGCCAGGCTAACACCGGGGAGCTGTTTTTT